The 27 T cell receptor beta chains in this list originate from one sample, sequenced in a study of blood T cell repertoires in COVID-19. This table comes from immunoSEQ multiplex PCR, and its TCRdb copy is limited to in-frame clones, with some not included. The sample lists over 200,000 clones, 87% seen once, with roughly 10% in the top ten. The material sequenced was PBMCs or T cells enriched from blood (not recorded which). These receptors all stem from a man aged 25 to 45 who had recovered from COVID-19.

The J gene is TRBJ1-1, the V gene TRBV10-3, with D unresolved. The ends were cut back, 3 bases at V and 1 base at J, with 12 bases in the middle. The CDR3 covers 15 residues. In germline, CDR1 is ENHRY, CDR2 SYGVKD. CDR3 loop: CAISDHQKRNTEAFF. DNA for the CDR3: TGTGCCATCAGTGACCATCAAAAGCGGAACACTGAAGCTTTCTTT.

V usage is TRBV6-2 or TRBV6-3 and J usage is TRBJ1-5; D is unclear. Germline CDR1 and CDR2: MNHEY and SVGEGT. The V end was cut by 4 bases, the J end by 9 bases, with 16 bases between. This CDR3 has 14 amino acids. Here the CDR3 reads CASSSGLINVPQHF. The CDR3, as DNA: TGTGCCAGCAGTTCAGGACTGATCAACGTGCCCCAGCATTTT.

The genes are TRBV7-6 and TRBJ2-1; 10 bases are shared with TRBD1. The germline V gene encodes CDR1 SGHVS and CDR2 FNYEAQ. With V trimmed by 5 bases and J by 3 bases, 4 bases remained unmatched. The CDR3 sequence is 15 residues long. CDR3: CASSLGTGDYNEQFF. CDR3 in DNA: TGTGCCAGCAGCCTCGGGACAGGGGACTACAATGAGCAGTTCTTC.

V and J are TRBV7-9 and TRBJ2-1, with TRBD2 identical over 11 bases. This CDR3 contains 16 residues. V lost 4 bases to trimming and J lost 7 bases; unmatched junction nucleotides: 9. In germline, CDR1 is SEHNR, CDR2 FQNEAQ (reference sequence). In DNA, the CDR3 is TGTGCCAGCAGCTATGGGGTACTAGCGGGAGTGAATGAGCAGTTCTTC. Translation gives CASSYGVLAGVNEQFF. Variable domain in full (rest from reference TRBV7-9 and TRBJ2-1): DTGVSQNPRHKITKRGQNVTFRCDPISEHNRLYWYRQTLGQGPEFLTYFQNEAQLEKSRLLSDRFSAERPKGSFSTLEIQRTEQGDSAMYLCASSYGVLAGVNEQFFGPGTRLTVL.

This chain links TRBV4-1 with TRBJ2-1, with TRBD2 as a possible D gene (5 bases). Deletions cut 6 bases from V and 2 bases from J, with 11 bases between. Looked up from germline, CDR1 is MGHRA and CDR2 is YSYEKL. The CDR3 runs 14 residues. CDR3 in DNA: TGCGCCAGCAGGGAGGCCGGCGCCTACAATGAGCAGTTCTTC. Protein: CASREAGAYNEQFF.

This chain joins TRBV7-8 and TRBJ1-1; TRBD1 aligns across 7 bases. Germline V gene lookup returns CDR1 SGHVS and CDR2 FQNEAQ. CDR3 size: 16 residues. V was clipped by 4 bases and J by 1 base; unmatched bases: 9. The CDR3: CASSSYGRQGNTEAFF. In DNA form, the CDR3 reads TGTGCCAGCAGCTCATACGGGAGACAGGGGAACACTGAAGCTTTCTTT.

This clone has more than one count but fewer than ten. The chain uses TRBV18 and TRBJ2-7; 14 nucleotides align to TRBD2. The V gene end was trimmed by 6 bases and the J gene end by 2 bases; junction bases not matched to a gene: 18. CDR3 length: 20 residues. CDR1 and CDR2 (germline): KGHSH, LQKENI. CDR3 in amino acids: CASSLTGSTSGRAGAYEQYF. CDR3 nucleotides: TGTGCCAGCTCCCTAACGGGATCGACTAGCGGGAGGGCCGGCGCCTACGAGCAGTACTTC. The whole variable domain, remainder taken from reference TRBV18 and TRBJ2-7, is NAGVMQNPRHLVRRRGQEARLRCSPMKGHSHVYWYRQLPEEGLKFMVYLQKENIIDESGMPKERFSAEFPKEGPSILRIQQVVRGDSAAYFCASSLTGSTSGRAGAYEQYFGPGTRLTVT.

V gene TRBV19 combines with J gene TRBJ2-7; D might be TRBD1 (6 bases). CDR3 length: 14 amino acids. Germline V gene data show CDR1 as LNHDA and CDR2 as SQIVND (reference sequence). V gave up 4 bases and J gave up 6 bases, with 16 bases separating them. The chain's CDR3 is CASSTTWGLGEQYF. The CDR3 nucleotides read TGTGCCAGTAGTACGACCTGGGGGCTTGGCGAGCAGTACTTC. Full variable domain (remainder filled in from reference TRBV19 and TRBJ2-7): DGGITQSPKYLFRKEGQNVTLSCEQNLNHDAMYWYRQDPGQGLRLIYYSQIVNDFQKGDIAEGYSVSREKKESFPLTVTSAQKNPTAFYLCASSTTWGLGEQYFGPGTRLTVT.

In this sample, this clone turned up once. The J gene is TRBJ1-2, the V gene TRBV18, with D possibly TRBD1 on 6 matching bases. Looked up from germline, CDR1 is KGHSH and CDR2 is LQKENI. The CDR3 is made up of 14 amino acids. The ends were cut back, 0 bases at V and 6 bases at J, with 11 bases in the middle. The CDR3 nucleotides are TGTGCCAGCTCACCACCGTCCCAGGGGCATGGCTACACCTTC. As protein: CASSPPSQGHGYTF.

This clone showed up just once. The chain carries TRBV5-1 and TRBJ2-3, with D maybe TRBD2 (5 bases). Germline CDR1 SGHRS, CDR2 YFSETQ. The CDR3 runs to 14 residues. V was trimmed by 4 bases and J by 9 bases, leaving 18 bases between them. The CDR3 DNA sequence: TGCGCCAGCAGCCTTGAGGGCCCGTTGGCGACGCAGTATTTT. It translates to CASSLEGPLATQYF.

The chain joins TRBV4-1 to TRBJ1-6; 10 positions agree with TRBD1. The CDR3 totals 19 residues. Losses at the gene ends were 0 bases for V and 1 base for J; bases not matched to a gene: 6. Germline V gene data show CDR1 as MGHRA and CDR2 as YSYEKL. Here the CDR3 reads CASSQEGQGKRSYNSPLHF. The CDR3 nucleotides read TGCGCCAGCAGCCAAGAGGGACAGGGGAAGAGGTCCTATAATTCACCCCTCCACTTT.

The V gene is TRBV7-2, the J gene TRBJ1-4; D gene unclear. Per the germline V gene, CDR1 is SGHTA and CDR2 is FQGNSA. There are 13 residues in the CDR3. Trimming took off 5 bases at V and 7 bases at J, with 11 bases between the two ends. In DNA form, the CDR3 reads TGTGCCAGCAGCCTTCGTCGTGTTGAAAAACTGTTTTTT. Translated: CASSLRRVEKLFF.

J is TRBJ1-1 and V is TRBV29-1; perhaps TRBD1 as D (6 bases). The CDR3 loop spans 15 amino acids. Germline CDR1 SQVTM, CDR2 ANQGSEA. V was cut by 3 bases and J by 3 bases, with 17 bases left in between. As DNA, the CDR3 is TGCAGCGTTGATGCCAGGGGCACTCAGGACACTGAAGCTTTCTTT. It encodes CSVDARGTQDTEAFF.

The chain couples TRBV10-3 to TRBJ1-3; D not resolved. CDR1 and CDR2 from the germline V gene are ENHRY and SYGVKD. The CDR3 consists of 14 residues. V lost 0 bases and J 4 bases, leaving 7 bases between the germline ends. The CDR3 coding sequence is TGTGCCATCAGTGAGTCGGGCTCGGGAAACACCATATATTTT. It specifies CAISESGSGNTIYF.

A note on this clone: At one end the junction does not follow the germline gene, possibly because of a read error. The chain links TRBV7-4 to TRBJ1-5; D is possibly TRBD1 (6 bases). This CDR3 contains 17 residues. Per the germline V gene, CDR1 is SGHVT and CDR2 is SQSDAQ. The CDR3 DNA reads TGTCCCAGCCCCCCCGCATACGGGGGGGGCAGCAATCAGCCCCAGCATTTT. It yields the protein CPSPPAYGGGSNQPQHF.

V usage is TRBV7-9 and J usage is TRBJ2-5, with D hard to call. The CDR3 length is 11 residues. Germline V gene sequence: CDR1 SEHNR, CDR2 FQNEAQ (reference sequence). V was trimmed by 5 bases and J by 4 bases, leaving 5 bases between them. The CDR3 loop is CASSNSETQYF. The CDR3 DNA reads TGTGCCAGCAGCAACTCAGAGACCCAGTACTTC. Drawing the rest from reference TRBV7-9 and TRBJ2-5, the complete variable domain is DTGVSQNPRHKITKRGQNVTFRCDPISEHNRLYWYRQTLGQGPEFLTYFQNEAQLEKSRLLSDRFSAERPKGSFSTLEIQRTEQGDSAMYLCASSNSETQYFGPGTRLLVL.

This clone has just one count. The chain couples TRBV2 to TRBJ1-3; D uncertain. The CDR3 contains 14 residues. The V end lost 7 bases, the J end lost 0 bases, and 10 bases lay between the germline ends. Germline-derived CDR1 and CDR2 are SNHLY and FYNNEI. The CDR3 sequence is CASKSGFSGNTIYF. CDR3 DNA sequence: TGTGCCAGCAAATCAGGCTTCTCTGGAAACACCATATATTTT.

The J gene is TRBJ1-1, the V gene TRBV2; TRBD1 might be the D (5 bases). This CDR3 is 15 amino acids long. V dropped 1 base and J dropped 4 bases, with 13 bases sitting between them. CDR1 SNHLY and CDR2 FYNNEI come from the germline V gene. The CDR3 DNA is TGTGCCAGCAGTGAAGGATTTGGGGCTCGCACTGAAGCTTTCTTT. Translation gives CASSEGFGARTEAFF.

This clone was detected once. The J gene is TRBJ2-2, the V gene TRBV4-3; D is possibly TRBD2 (6 bases). Germline loops: CDR1 LGHNA, CDR2 YSLEER. Trimming removed 7 bases at V and 6 bases at J, with 18 bases between. CDR3 length: 15 residues. The CDR3 nucleotides read TGCGCCAGCAACAGGAGGTGGGGGGAGGCCGGGGAGCTGTTTTTT. It encodes CASNRRWGEAGELFF.

This clone was seen only once. The rearrangement links TRBV7-9 to TRBJ1-1; weak D call: TRBD1 (5 bases). CDR3 length: 14 residues. Germline V lookup: CDR1 SEHNR, CDR2 FQNEAQ (reference sequence). Trimming took 1 base from V and 2 from J, leaving 8 bases between them. The chain's CDR3 is CASSLVDKNTEAFF. In DNA form, the CDR3 reads TGTGCCAGCAGCTTAGTGGACAAAAACACTGAAGCTTTCTTT.

This rearrangement joins TRBV13 to TRBJ1-3; tentatively, D is TRBD1 (5 bases). V lost 5 bases, J lost 0 bases, and 23 bases lay in between. The germline CDR1 and CDR2 sequences are PRHDT and FYEKMQ (reference sequence). This CDR3 comprises 19 residues. CDR3 nucleotide sequence: TGTGCCAGCAGCCCCAGGACAAAAACGCCCGAAAGCTCTGGAAACACCATATATTTT. It specifies CASSPRTKTPESSGNTIYF. Drawing the rest from reference TRBV13 and TRBJ1-3, the complete variable domain is AAGVIQSPRHLIKEKRETATLKCYPIPRHDTVYWYQQGPGQDPQFLISFYEKMQSDKGSIPDRFSAQQFSDYHSELNMSSLELGDSALYFCASSPRTKTPESSGNTIYFGEGSWLTVV.

The chain recombines TRBV10-3 with TRBJ1-6; a weak D match, TRBD1 (5 bases). Trimming left V 4 bases short and J 10 bases short, with 14 bases between. Germline V gene sequence: CDR1 ENHRY, CDR2 SYGVKD. The CDR3 length is 14 residues. The CDR3 DNA sequence: TGTGCCATCAGTGGGACCGGGGAGGGGTCACCCCTCCACTTT. Translated: CAISGTGEGSPLHF.

This clone is a singleton in its sample. The genes are TRBV6-5 and TRBJ1-5; no reliable D call. CDR1 and CDR2 (germline): MNHEY, SVGAGI. The CDR3 has 12 residues. The V end was cut by 6 bases, the J end by 4 bases, with 7 bases between. This CDR3 reads CASRRENQPQHF. The CDR3 bases are TGTGCCAGCAGGAGAGAAAATCAGCCCCAGCATTTT.

The chain has TRBV7-2 and TRBJ2-7, with TRBD2 identical over 16 bases. Unmatched junction bases numbered 7, after V lost 2 bases and J lost 6 bases. Germline V gives CDR1 SGHTA, CDR2 FQGNSA. The CDR3 has 17 residues. The CDR3 region is CASSLTGTSGRAAEQYF. The CDR3 DNA reads TGTGCCAGCAGCTTAACCGGGACTAGCGGGAGGGCCGCCGAGCAGTACTTC.

This sequence joins TRBV6-1 and TRBJ2-1; D gene ambiguous. Germline V gene sequence: CDR1 MNHNS, CDR2 SASEGT. Trimming took 3 bases from V and 7 from J, leaving 13 bases between them. The length of the CDR3 is 14 residues. The CDR3 DNA reads TGTGCCAGCAGTGACGCGCGCGGCTCGAATGAGCAGTTCTTC. Translated, it gives CASSDARGSNEQFF.

The chain employs TRBV24-1 and TRBJ1-5, with 7 bases that match TRBD1. There are 17 residues in the CDR3. Germline CDR1 and CDR2: KGHDR and SFDVKD. V shed 4 bases, J shed 0 bases, and the junction held 8 bases outside the gene matches. CDR3 protein: CATSDRGTANSNQPQHF. CDR3 bases: TGTGCCACCAGTGACCGCGGGACAGCTAATAGCAATCAGCCCCAGCATTTT.

This clone was counted between two and nine times. The rearrangement links TRBV21-1 to TRBJ1-2. TRBV21-1 is shown as a pseudogene. CDR3 size: 15 residues. The CDR3 nucleotides read TGTGCCCTAACCCCGGTCCCCATTAATCTTAGTGGCTACACCTTC. It translates to CALTPVPINLSGYTF.